These 15 T cell receptor beta chains were sequenced from one sample in a study of cytomegalovirus exposure and HLA in healthy donors. Primers: 60 Vbeta forward and 13 Jbeta reverse. Data came from immunoSEQ multiplex PCR; TCRdb stores just in-frame clones and leaves some out. Its table records tens of thousands of clones. Material for sequencing was PBMCs. These receptors all stem from a man younger than 35 in good health and CMV-seropositive.

The chain uses TRBV19 and TRBJ1-1; the match to TRBD1 covers 7 bases. Germline V CDR1 and CDR2: LNHDA, SQIVND (reference sequence). V was pared by 3 bases and J by 7 bases, with 8 bases of the junction left unmatched. The CDR3 spans 14 residues. DNA for the CDR3: TGTGCCAGTAGTATGAGGGGGCGGTGGGATGAAGCTTTCTTT. As protein: CASSMRGRWDEAFF.

The gene calls are TRBV25-1 and TRBJ1-4; 11 bases agree with TRBD1. J gave up 8 bases and V 0 bases, and 5 bases lay outside the gene matches. Germline CDR1 and CDR2: MGHDK and SYGVNS. The CDR3 spans 16 residues. In DNA, the CDR3 is TGTGCCAGCAGTGAATATTGGGGACAGGGGGTCGAAAAACTGTTTTTT. Amino acid sequence: CASSEYWGQGVEKLFF.

The chain recombines TRBV7-9 with TRBJ2-1; 11 bases are shared with TRBD2. This CDR3 has 14 amino acids. V shed 8 bases and J 8 bases; nucleotides not matched to a gene: 8. Germline-derived CDR1 and CDR2 are SEHNR and FQNEAQ (reference sequence). The CDR3 coding sequence is TGTGCCAGCCTTGGACTAGCGGGCCTACATGAGCAGTTCTTC. Translated, it gives CASLGLAGLHEQFF.

This chain connects TRBV4-1 to TRBJ2-7; 8 positions match TRBD2. V gave up 1 base and J gave up 3 bases; unmatched junction bases: 8. Germline V lookup: CDR1 MGHRA, CDR2 YSYEKL. This CDR3 has 16 amino acids. The CDR3 nucleotides are TGCGCCAGCAGCCAAGCTGGGGTTAGCGGGATCTACGAGCAGTACTTC. Translated, it gives CASSQAGVSGIYEQYF.

The DNA for the CDR3 is TGTGCCAGCAGCACCTACCGGGGAACCACTGAAGCTTTCTTT. Protein sequence: CASSTYRGTTEAFF. This rearrangement joins TRBV9 to TRBJ1-1; D not certain. This CDR3 has 14 amino acids. Germline CDR1 SGDLS, CDR2 YYNGEE. V was clipped by 4 bases and J by 4 bases, with 14 bases between them.

The DNA for the CDR3 is TGTGCCAGCAGCTCAAAACCAAAAAGACTAGTCCGCACAGATACGCAGTATTTT. As protein: CASSSKPKRLVRTDTQYF. This sequence joins TRBV13 and TRBJ2-3; tentatively, D is TRBD2 (6 bases). Trimming removed 4 bases from V and 1 base from J, with 21 bases in between. Per germline, CDR1 PRHDT and CDR2 FYEKMQ (reference sequence). The CDR3 extends over 18 amino acids.

This sequence joins TRBV30 and TRBJ1-3, with D unclear. Trimming took off 4 bases at V and 4 bases at J, with 11 bases between the two ends. The CDR3 runs to 13 residues. Germline-derived CDR1 and CDR2 are GTSNPN and SVGIG (reference sequence). DNA of the CDR3: TGTGCCTGGAACCAAAGAGGGGGAAACACCATATATTTT. Amino acid sequence: CAWNQRGGNTIYF.

The gene calls are TRBV11-2 and TRBJ2-2; TRBD2 might be the D (6 bases). This CDR3 is built from 18 residues. Germline V gene lookup returns CDR1 SGHAT and CDR2 FQNNGV. Trimming cost V 1 base and J 1 base, with 16 bases left between them. The DNA for the CDR3 is TGTGCCAGCAGCTTAGTCGGGGGAGTGCTCGTGAACACCGGGGAGCTGTTTTTT. Protein sequence: CASSLVGGVLVNTGELFF.

The chain has TRBV4-1 and TRBJ1-2, with D unclear. Per germline, CDR1 MGHRA and CDR2 YSYEKL. The CDR3 runs 15 residues. V was pared by 4 bases and J by 0 bases, with 12 bases between. Here the CDR3 DNA reads TGCGCCAGCAGCCCCACGGGGTTTGCTAACTATGGCTACACCTTC. Its protein is CASSPTGFANYGYTF.

This chain joins TRBV5-6 and TRBJ1-2, with D possibly being TRBD1 (5 bases). The CDR3 consists of 13 residues. Trimming took 4 bases from V and 6 from J, leaving 13 bases between them. CDR1 is SGHDT, CDR2 YYEEEE, per germline. The CDR3 DNA follows: TGTGCCAGCAGCCCGCAGGGATTCAATGGCTACACCTTC. It is translated as CASSPQGFNGYTF.

The chain recombines TRBV4-1 with TRBJ2-7, with D perhaps matching TRBD2 (5 bases). CDR1 MGHRA and CDR2 YSYEKL come from the germline V gene. This CDR3 contains 15 residues. V dropped 0 bases and J dropped 3 bases, with 12 bases sitting between them. The DNA of the CDR3 is TGCGCCAGCAGCCAAGATAGCCTAGCAGACTACGAGCAGTACTTC. Translated: CASSQDSLADYEQYF.

The chain combines TRBV5-4 with TRBJ2-5, with 10 bases matching TRBD2. The V and J ends lost 3 bases and 4 bases, in that order; junction bases with no gene match: 3. CDR1 and CDR2 from the germline V gene are SGHNT and YYREEE (reference sequence). CDR3 length: 14 amino acids. The DNA of the CDR3 is TGTGCCAGCAGCTCGCGACTAGCGGGAGAGACCCAGTACTTC. Its translation: CASSSRLAGETQYF. The whole variable domain, filled in from reference TRBV5-4 and TRBJ2-5, reads ETGVTQSPTHLIKTRGQQVTLRCSSQSGHNTVSWYQQALGQGPQFIFQYYREEENGRGNFPPRFSGLQFPNYSSELNVNALELDDSALYLCASSSRLAGETQYFGPGTRLLVL.

V gene TRBV5-6 combines with J gene TRBJ2-2, with D tentatively TRBD2 (7 bases). CDR1 and CDR2 (germline): SGHDT, YYEEEE. The CDR3 extends over 14 amino acids. V dropped 1 base and J dropped 7 bases, with 11 bases sitting between them. The CDR3 nucleotides are TGTGCCAGCAGCTTGAAGGGGGGGCACGGGGAGCTGTTTTTT. Translated: CASSLKGGHGELFF.

V and J are TRBV27 and TRBJ1-1; D may be TRBD1 (5 bases). Trimming shortened V by 2 bases and J by 5 bases, and 33 bases separated the two germline ends. Germline V CDR1 and CDR2: MNHEY, SMNVEV (reference sequence). This CDR3 is 21 amino acids long. The CDR3 reads CASSLIGATGYALDIGTEAFF. CDR3 sequence (DNA): TGTGCCAGCAGTTTAATAGGGGCAACAGGTTACGCTCTAGATATCGGGACTGAAGCTTTCTTT.

The chain joins TRBV10-2 to TRBJ2-5; 8 positions match TRBD2. V was pared by 6 bases and J by 5 bases, with 5 bases of the junction left unmatched. The CDR3 extends over 13 amino acids. Germline CDR1 reads WSHSY; CDR2 reads SAAADI. CDR3 coding DNA: TGCGCCAGCAGCGGGGGGGCTCGGGAGACCCAGTACTTC. Translated, it gives CASSGGARETQYF.